This is a list of T cell receptor beta chains from one sample in a study of sequential checkpoint blockade in melanoma. Assay: immunoSEQ multiplex PCR; the TCRdb copy retains only in-frame clones and omits some. The sample has roughly 17,000 clones; roughly 71% are singletons. Sequencing was performed on CD8+ T cells sorted from blood (inferred from file names), taken from a patient given nivolumab and ipilimumab in sequence. The receptors here all came from a human donor with melanoma. CDR3s include the opening cysteine and the closing phenylalanine or tryptophan. The D gene is left open where the match is weak. For some rows the clone size is stated as once, few or many, or as a class when expanded; others skip it.

d_gene,len,abundance,j_gene,v_gene,CDR3nt,CDR3aa
.,13,.,TRBJ1-5,TRBV9,TGTGCCAGCGGCGAGACAGGAGATCAGCCCCAGCATTTT,CASGETGDQPQHF
TRBD2,14,.,TRBJ2-7,TRBV9,TGTGCCAGCAGCGTAGCTAGCGGGGGCTACGAGCAGTACTTC,CASSVASGGYEQYF
TRBD2,14,.,TRBJ2-7,TRBV16,TGTGCCAGCAGCCAATCCTCGGGAGGGGCCGAGCAGTACTTC,CASSQSSGGAEQYF
.,15,.,TRBJ1-1,TRBV7-3,TGTGCCAGCAGCCTAAATCCGGGACTGGGCACTGAAGCTTTCTTT,CASSLNPGLGTEAFF
.,16,.,TRBJ1-5,TRBV28,TGTGCCAGCGATCTAACCGTCCCACGGGGCAATCAGCCCCAGCATTTT,CASDLTVPRGNQPQHF
TRBD1,18,.,TRBJ1-1,TRBV19,TGTGCCAGTAGTATAGGCTGGGACAGGGGCATCGGAAACACTGAAGCTTTCTTT,CASSIGWDRGIGNTEAFF
TRBD2,15,.,TRBJ2-7,TRBV5-8,TGTGCCAGCAGCCCAGGACTAGCGGTTTCCTACGAGCAGTACTTC,CASSPGLAVSYEQYF
.,14,.,TRBJ2-2,TRBV4-3,TGCGCCAGCAGCCAAGAACTCGTGACCGGGGAGCTGTTTTTT,CASSQELVTGELFF
TRBD2,16,.,TRBJ2-5,TRBV7-3,TGTGCCAGCAGCTATACTAGCGGGGGGGCGGAGGAGACCCAGTACTTC,CASSYTSGGAEETQYF
.,13,.,TRBJ2-5,TRBV5-4,TGTGCCAGCATTAAACAGCCCGAAGAGACCCAGTACTTC,CASIKQPEETQYF
.,13,.,TRBJ2-4,TRBV6-4,TGTGCCAGCAGTGAGGGGGCGCAAAACATTCAGTACTTC,CASSEGAQNIQYF
.,11,.,TRBJ2-7,TRBV29-1,TGCAGCGTTTTAACGGGTTACGAGCAGTACTTC,CSVLTGYEQYF
.,15,.,TRBJ1-6,TRBV6-1,TGTGCCAGCAGGAAAGTGGACAGTCCCAATTCACCCCTCCACTTT,CASRKVDSPNSPLHF
TRBD1,14,.,TRBJ1-6,TRBV5-6,TGTGCCAGCAGGGGGACAGACCATAATTCACCCCTCCACTTT,CASRGTDHNSPLHF
.,12,once,TRBJ1-4,TRBV5-5,TGTGCCAGCAGCCTCCCAGGCGAAAAACTGTTTTTT,CASSLPGEKLFF
.,14,.,TRBJ1-2,TRBV5-6,TGTGCCAGCAGCCGGGGGGACGGGATCTATGGCTACACCTTC,CASSRGDGIYGYTF
.,14,few,TRBJ1-3,TRBV29-1,TGCAGCGTTACTGACTCAAGCTCTGGAAACACCATATATTTT,CSVTDSSSGNTIYF
TRBD2,14,few,TRBJ2-7,TRBV6-5,TGTGCCAGCAGACAACCGGGACTAACGCGGGAGCAGTACTTC,CASRQPGLTREQYF
TRBD1,17,few,TRBJ2-2,TRBV5-4,TGTGCCAGCAGCGTGCCCCCCGGGACAGACCTCACCGGGGAGCTGTTTTTT,CASSVPPGTDLTGELFF
TRBD2,15,.,TRBJ2-2,TRBV4-2,TGTGCCAGCAGCGGGGGGGTTACGAACACCGGGGAGCTGTTTTTT,CASSGGVTNTGELFF
.,12,.,TRBJ1-2,TRBV29-1,TGCAGCGTTGAAAAGGGGACTTCTGGCTACACCTTC,CSVEKGTSGYTF
TRBD1,17,once,TRBJ1-5,TRBV4-1,TGCGCCAGCAGCCAAAGAGTTGGGACAGGGGGGCGACAGCCCCAGCATTTT,CASSQRVGTGGRQPQHF
.,17,.,TRBJ2-1,TRBV7-9,TGTGCCAGCAGGCCCGGACTCACTGTCGGCTCCTACAATGAGCAGTTCTTC,CASRPGLTVGSYNEQFF
.,14,.,TRBJ1-6,TRBV13,TGTGCCAGCAGCTTAGAACAGGACGAGGTACCCCTCCACTTT,CASSLEQDEVPLHF
TRBD2,19,.,TRBJ2-1,TRBV11-3,TGTGCCAGCAGCCCCTGGACTAGCGGGGGGGAAGCGGTTCCCAATGAGCAGTTCTTC,CASSPWTSGGEAVPNEQFF
TRBD2,15,.,TRBJ2-3,TRBV4-2,TGTGCCAGCCGGACGGGGGGGCATAGCACAGATACGCAGTATTTT,CASRTGGHSTDTQYF
TRBD2,14,.,TRBJ2-1,TRBV6-5,TGTGCCAGCACTCCCGGGACTAGCCTAGATGAGCAGTTCTTC,CASTPGTSLDEQFF
.,15,few,TRBJ2-1,TRBV14,TGTGCCAGCAGCAACTACAGGCACTCCTACAATGAGCAGTTCTTC,CASSNYRHSYNEQFF
.,14,.,TRBJ2-1,TRBV27,TGTGCCAGCAGTAAAGGACAGTTCTACAATGAGCAGTTCTTC,CASSKGQFYNEQFF
TRBD1,13,.,TRBJ1-3,TRBV5-1,TGCGCCAGCACCAGGGGGCACGGAAACACCATATATTTT,CASTRGHGNTIYF
.,15,.,TRBJ2-2,TRBV4-1,TGCGCCAGCAGCCAATCTGGAAAGGGGACCGGGGAGCTGTTTTTT,CASSQSGKGTGELFF
.,14,few,TRBJ2-3,TRBV4-3,TGCGCCAGCAGCCAGGCTGTGTTGGCAGATACGCAGTATTTT,CASSQAVLADTQYF
.,15,.,TRBJ1-6,TRBV15,TGTGCCACCAGCAGGAAAGCCAGCGACAATTCACCCCTCCACTTT,CATSRKASDNSPLHF
.,12,.,TRBJ1-1,TRBV5-1,TGCGCCAGCCGTGGAGAGAACACTGAAGCTTTCTTT,CASRGENTEAFF
TRBD1,14,.,TRBJ2-7,TRBV5-1,TGCGCCAGCAGCCTTTACAGGGGTTCCGACGAGCAGTACTTC,CASSLYRGSDEQYF
.,12,.,TRBJ2-1,TRBV6-1,TGTGCCAGCAGAAATACAGGGTTCGAGCAGTTCTTC,CASRNTGFEQFF
.,15,.,TRBJ1-5,TRBV7-8,TGTGCCAGCAGCTTAGCGGACAGTAGCAATCAGCCCCAGCATTTT,CASSLADSSNQPQHF
TRBD2,18,few,TRBJ2-6,TRBV13,TGTGCCAGCAGGTCCCTAGCGGGGGGTACCTCTGGGGCCAACGTCCTGACTTTC,CASRSLAGGTSGANVLTF
.,16,few,TRBJ2-5,TRBV4-3,TGCGCCAGCAGCCAAGATTGGGAAGGGGGTCAAGAGACCCAGTACTTC,CASSQDWEGGQETQYF
.,16,once,TRBJ2-2,TRBV4-1,TGCGCCAGCAGCCAAGTCCCCCTGAGTAGGGGCGGGGAGCTGTTTTTT,CASSQVPLSRGGELFF
.,18,.,TRBJ1-3,TRBV5-1,TGCGCCAGCAGCCCCAGGTCCCCACGCGAATTCTCTGGAAACACCATATATTTT,CASSPRSPREFSGNTIYF
.,15,.,TRBJ1-1,TRBV6-6,TGTGCCAGCAGTCACCTCAGGGGAGAGAACACTGAAGCTTTCTTT,CASSHLRGENTEAFF
.,14,.,TRBJ2-1,TRBV19,TGTGCCAGTAGTTCCCTAGCCTCGGTCCATGAGCAGTTCTTC,CASSSLASVHEQFF
TRBD2,15,.,TRBJ2-1,TRBV6-5,TGTGCCAGCAGTTACGTGACTAGCGGGGGGGCTGAGCAGTTCTTC,CASSYVTSGGAEQFF
TRBD2,15,few,TRBJ2-5,TRBV5-4,TGTGCCAGCAGCTTTAGCGGGTCCACTCAAGAGACCCAGTACTTC,CASSFSGSTQETQYF